The rows below give T cell receptor beta chains drawn from one sample of a study of Tregs in tolerant kidney transplant recipients. The protocol was immunoSEQ multiplex PCR, while the TCRdb copy is restricted to in-frame clones and leaves out a portion. The sample consists of 90,000 to 150,000 clones, about 91% of them appearing once. The specimen sequenced was CD4+ T cells from blood. Every receptor here comes from a human donor in good health. Each CDR3 is given without its conserved first and last residue. D genes are given only for firm matches.

j_call d_call cdr3_length v_call cdr3_aa
TRBJ1-1 . 10 TRBV29-1 SVDSANTEAF
TRBJ1-4 . 12 TRBV18 ASSPGASNEKLF
TRBJ2-5 . 9 TRBV29-1 SVVHQETQY
TRBJ2-7 TRBD1 12 TRBV5-1 ASSLTGGSEAQY
TRBJ1-6 . 10 TRBV7-6 ASSFENSPLH
TRBJ1-6 . 12 TRBV7-9 ASSPSTGNSPLH
TRBJ2-6 . 14 TRBV6-5 ASSYSRRSGANVLT
TRBJ2-1 . 16 TRBV5-6 ASTPLSGRIPFYNEQF
TRBJ1-2 . 14 TRBV6-5 ASSYSFRDWNYGYT
TRBJ2-7 . 13 TRBV15 ATSRPWLGGYEQY
TRBJ1-2 . 11 TRBV30 AWSVAKYYGYT
TRBJ2-6 . 17 TRBV11-3 ASSFGRFVGHSGANVLT
TRBJ1-2 . 13 TRBV6-5 ARGHSSFVNYGYT
TRBJ2-1 . 11 TRBV6-4 ASSDGLYNEQF
TRBJ1-2 . 14 TRBV4-1 ASSQVLQRDNYGYT
TRBJ2-5 . 12 TRBV18 ASSTRAGQETQY
TRBJ2-3 TRBD1 14 TRBV19 ASSRRQGAMTDTQY
TRBJ2-7 . 16 TRBV7-9 ASSLGEVTGTVPYEQY
TRBJ1-2 . 13 TRBV9 ASSAAGGQVEGYT
TRBJ2-3 TRBD2 16 TRBV7-9 ASSPRGGAGDNTDTQY
TRBJ2-6 TRBD1 15 TRBV7-9 ASITGTDNSGANVLT
TRBJ2-1 TRBD2 13 TRBV6-5 ASSSLAGGNNEQF
TRBJ1-5 . 15 TRBV15 ATSRDKAGYGSQPQH
TRBJ2-2 . 13 TRBV14 ASSPLGRNTGELF
TRBJ2-3 . 13 TRBV6-5 ASSYSIKGTDTQY
TRBJ1-5 . 13 TRBV19 ASVGAAGLAQPQH
TRBJ2-2 TRBD2 15 TRBV19 ASSLLGGRPDTGELF
TRBJ2-3 TRBD1 12 TRBV18 ASASTGGTDTQY
TRBJ2-3 TRBD2 13 TRBV5-1 ASSPGGVDSDTQY
TRBJ2-2 TRBD2 14 TRBV7-9 ASSPTGLANTGELF
TRBJ1-4 . 12 TRBV19 ASAQTWANEKLF
TRBJ2-7 TRBD1 13 TRBV2 ASRLTGSSSYEQY
TRBJ2-2 TRBD1 15 TRBV5-5 ASSLGLSQGLTGELF
TRBJ2-7 TRBD1 11 TRBV2 ASSGTGPNEQY
TRBJ1-1 TRBD1 12 TRBV7-9 ASSLGTGRTEAF
TRBJ1-4 . 13 TRBV18 ASSPRTSTNEKLF
TRBJ2-7 . 14 TRBV19 ASSINPHGHIYEQY
TRBJ2-7 . 12 TRBV9 ASSPTSTTYEQY
TRBJ1-4 . 12 TRBV10-3 AISEGRLAEKLF
TRBJ1-4 . 11 TRBV27 ASTRAGGEKLF
TRBJ2-7 . 12 TRBV18 ASSPRRETYEQY
TRBJ2-1 . 14 TRBV5-6 ASSLDGTPTYNEQF
TRBJ2-1 . 11 TRBV2 ASIQDGGNEQF
TRBJ1-5 . 13 TRBV6-5 ASSYDRDSNQPQH
TRBJ1-4 . 11 TRBV2 ASSALGGEKLF
TRBJ2-5 . 12 TRBV19 ASSPSGLRETQY
TRBJ2-4 TRBD1 13 TRBV23-1 ASRRTGPQENIQY
TRBJ1-5 . 13 TRBV4-2 ASTQDGASNQPQH
TRBJ1-2 TRBD1 12 TRBV2 ASRTRQGIYGYT